The 20 T cell receptor beta chains presented below share a single source sample, sequenced in a study of T-cell memory formation after mild COVID-19. Using its own MiXCR run on the 5' RACE reads, TCRdb lists one record per CDR3 protein. Counted here are 180,000 or so distinct CDR3 sequences, more than 9% occurring once; the ten biggest clones make up roughly 3.8%. Sequencing was performed on PBMCs or a T cell subset sorted from them (not recorded which). The receptors were sampled from a young man who had mild COVID-19 (a few samples of this study predate the infection). Cell type and time point are not known.

This clonotype has a count of ten or more. The genes are TRBV5-1 and TRBJ2-1, with D maybe TRBD2 (5 bases). Germline CDR1 reads SGHRS; CDR2 reads YFSETQ. This CDR3 comprises 16 residues. Trimming left V 4 bases short and J 3 bases short, with 17 bases between. The CDR3 reads CASSPGPRGFYNEQFF. For the CDR3, the DNA is TGCGCCAGCAGCCCCGGTCCCCGAGGGTTCTACAATGAGCAGTTCTTC.

This rearrangement joins TRBV12-3 or TRBV12-4 to TRBJ2-3; D gene uncertain. V shed 7 bases and J shed 1 base, with 15 bases lying between them. This CDR3 is 15 amino acids long. The chain's CDR3 is CASTPLAGRTDTQYF. CDR3 nucleotide sequence: TGTGCCAGCACCCCTCTCGCAGGCCGCACAGATACGCAGTATTTT.

The chain links TRBV29-1 to TRBJ1-4, with 7 bases identical to TRBD1. J gave up 4 bases and V 5 bases, and 10 bases lay outside the gene matches. CDR3 length: 15 residues. CDR1 is SQVTM, CDR2 ANQGSEA, per germline. The CDR3, as DNA: TGCAGCGTTACCCGCCAGGGACAGAATAATGAAAAACTGTTTTTT. This encodes CSVTRQGQNNEKLFF.

This clonotype was picked up a small number of times. The CDR3 spells CASSLTTGAPAGGYTF. For the CDR3, the DNA is TGTGCCAGCTCCCTTACCACAGGGGCCCCAGCGGGGGGCTACACCTTC. The rearrangement links TRBV18 to TRBJ1-2, with 7 positions matching TRBD1. This CDR3 has 16 amino acids. The V gene end was trimmed by 6 bases and the J gene end by 8 bases; junction bases not matched to a gene: 18. CDR1 and CDR2 from the germline V gene are KGHSH and LQKENI.

V gene TRBV6-5 combines with J gene TRBJ1-2; D is ambiguous. This CDR3 is 15 amino acids long. Trimming pared 0 bases from V and 8 bases from J, leaving 16 bases between. Germline V lookup: CDR1 MNHEY, CDR2 SVGAGI. The CDR3 bases are TGTGCCAGCAGTTACTCGATGTCATGGTTCCGGGGCTACACCTTC. Protein product: CASSYSMSWFRGYTF.

This clonotype was picked up a small number of times. V gene TRBV28 combines with J gene TRBJ1-5; D gene uncertain. Per the germline V gene, CDR1 is MDHEN and CDR2 is SYDVKM. The V and J ends lost 1 base and 10 bases respectively, with 5 bases between them. CDR3 size: 11 residues. The CDR3 protein is CASSLSIPQHF. CDR3 nucleotide sequence: TGTGCCAGCAGTTTATCCATACCCCAGCATTTT.

This clonotype occurred a few times. This CDR3 reads CASRGGTSGSYNEQFF. CDR3 nucleotide sequence: TGTGCCAGCAGGGGAGGGACATCGGGCTCCTACAATGAGCAGTTCTTC. The chain couples TRBV5-4 to TRBJ2-1; a weak D match, TRBD2 (7 bases). The CDR3 totals 16 residues. CDR1 is SGHNT, CDR2 YYREEE, per germline (reference sequence). Trimming stripped 5 bases from V and 0 bases from J, with 15 bases between.

Only a few counts were recorded for this clonotype. The rearrangement joins TRBV4-2 to TRBJ1-2; unclear D gene. Trimming removed 1 base at V and 4 bases at J, with 13 bases between. CDR3 length equals 15 residues. Germline lookup yields CDR1 LGHNA and CDR2 YNFKEQ. DNA for the CDR3: TGTGCCAGCAGCCAAGCGGACTCCAGAAGCTATGGCTACACCTTC. Protein sequence: CASSQADSRSYGYTF.

There are a few counts of this clonotype. The rearrangement joins TRBV7-6 to TRBJ2-7, with TRBD1 matching 7 bases. The germline V gene encodes CDR1 SGHVS and CDR2 FNYEAQ. The CDR3 runs 15 residues. Trimming at V came to 5 bases and at J to 3 bases, leaving 10 bases not matched to a gene. The CDR3 DNA is TGTGCCAGCAGCAACGGGGACAGTTTCGGCTACGAGCAGTACTTC. Amino acid sequence: CASSNGDSFGYEQYF.

This clonotype was counted only a few times. The V and J genes are TRBV6-1 and TRBJ2-5; TRBD2 matches at 12 bases. CDR3 length: 14 amino acids. The V segment lost 4 bases and the J segment 7 bases; nucleotides outside the gene matches: 4. Per germline, CDR1 MNHNS and CDR2 SASEGT. Written as DNA, the CDR3 is TGTGCCAGCAGTGTGACTAGCGGGGGATGGACCCAGTACTTC. This encodes CASSVTSGGWTQYF.

This chain connects TRBV18 to TRBJ2-7, with D unclear. CDR3 length equals 16 residues. Trimming removed 0 bases from V and 9 bases from J, with 21 bases in between. Germline loops: CDR1 KGHSH, CDR2 LQKENI. The CDR3 here is CASSPPSVAADTGQYF. The CDR3 DNA sequence: TGTGCCAGCTCACCACCGTCGGTAGCAGCAGACACCGGGCAGTACTTC.

The chain carries TRBV19 and TRBJ1-1; TRBD1 might be the D (5 bases). The CDR3 extends over 14 amino acids. V lost 5 bases and J lost 3, with 13 bases in between. Germline-derived CDR1 and CDR2 are LNHDA and SQIVND (reference sequence). CDR3: CASSSRRGHTEAFF. CDR3 DNA: TGTGCCAGTAGTTCCCGAAGGGGTCACACTGAAGCTTTCTTT.

This clonotype was observed many times. The V gene is TRBV20-1, the J gene TRBJ2-3; TRBD2 might be the D (6 bases). The germline V gene has CDR1 DFQATT and CDR2 SNEGSKA (reference sequence). The ends were cut back, 6 bases at V and 1 base at J, with 17 bases in the middle. The CDR3 length is 15 residues. The DNA for the CDR3 is TGCAGTGCAGCGCAAAGCGGGTCCGGCACAGATACGCAGTATTTT. Amino acid sequence: CSAAQSGSGTDTQYF.

This clonotype was seen repeatedly, ten times or more. The chain joins TRBV7-8 to TRBJ2-1; 8 nucleotides match TRBD2. Trimming cost V 0 bases and J 0 bases; bases outside gene matches: 7. The CDR3 contains 18 residues. Germline V gives CDR1 SGHVS, CDR2 FQNEAQ. The CDR3: CASSLALIAGFSYNEQFF. Here the CDR3 DNA reads TGTGCCAGCAGCTTAGCGCTTATAGCGGGGTTCTCCTACAATGAGCAGTTCTTC.

This clonotype occurred a few times. The CDR3 loop reads CASTDSGSPLHF. Here the CDR3 DNA reads TGTGCCAGCACGGATTCAGGTTCACCCCTCCACTTT. This chain connects TRBV7-9 to TRBJ1-6; D call uncertain. The germline V gene has CDR1 SEHNR and CDR2 FQNEAQ (reference sequence). Trimming removed 7 bases at V and 9 bases at J, with 10 bases between. The CDR3 has 12 amino acids. Based on the CDR3 plus reference TRBV7-9 and TRBJ1-6, the full variable domain is DTGVSQNPRHKITKRGQNVTFRCDPISEHNRLYWYRQTLGQGPEFLTYFQNEAQLEKSRLLSDRFSAERPKGSFSTLEIQRTEQGDSAMYLCASTDSGSPLHFGNGTRLTVT.

V gene TRBV6-5 combines with J gene TRBJ2-1; 9 bases line up with TRBD2. This CDR3 region has 15 residues. The junction had 12 bases not matched to a gene; V was cut back by 6 bases and J by 9 bases. The germline gives CDR1 MNHEY, CDR2 SVGAGI. The CDR3 loop is CASRRGGGPTGEQFF. The CDR3 region has the DNA TGTGCCAGCAGGCGCGGGGGGGGACCTACGGGTGAGCAGTTCTTC.

The sample holds many counts of this clonotype. The V and J genes are TRBV5-1 and TRBJ2-1; TRBD2 is a possible D gene (5 bases). The germline V gene encodes CDR1 SGHRS and CDR2 YFSETQ. V gave up 0 bases and J gave up 9 bases, with 13 bases separating them. The CDR3 runs 14 residues. The CDR3 here is CASSLGPFAGEQFF. CDR3 DNA sequence: TGCGCCAGCAGCTTGGGTCCTTTCGCGGGTGAGCAGTTCTTC.

J is TRBJ2-3 and V is TRBV7-2; tentative D call: TRBD1 (5 bases). The ends were cut back, 4 bases at V and 5 bases at J, with 10 bases in the middle. The germline V gene has CDR1 SGHTA and CDR2 FQGNSA. The CDR3 covers 13 residues. The CDR3 DNA follows: TGTGCCAGCAGCTCCCTAGGGGTAGATACGCAGTATTTT. The encoded protein is CASSSLGVDTQYF.

This clonotype has just a few counts. The chain combines TRBV5-1 with TRBJ2-3, with D possibly being TRBD2 (5 bases). V lost 1 base and J 6 bases, leaving 15 bases between the germline ends. Germline V gene data show CDR1 as SGHRS and CDR2 as YFSETQ. CDR3 length equals 15 residues. The chain's CDR3 is CASSLSDSRLDTQYF. CDR3 nucleotides: TGCGCCAGCAGCTTGTCGGACTCCCGGTTGGATACGCAGTATTTT.

This sequence joins TRBV7-2 and TRBJ2-1; D is undetermined. Germline V lookup: CDR1 SGHTA, CDR2 FQGNSA. There are 13 residues in the CDR3. V was trimmed by 1 base and J by 8 bases, leaving 9 bases between them. The CDR3 DNA reads TGTGCCAGCAGCTTAGTGGGCGCCCATGAGCAGTTCTTC. This encodes CASSLVGAHEQFF.